This passage covers 9 T cell receptor beta chains from one sample sequenced in a study of siplizumab effects on memory and regulatory T cells. Clones were sequenced by immunoSEQ multiplex PCR, and TCRdb holds only the in-frame ones, with some missing. The data show some 100,000 clones, more than 90% seen once. The sample comprised CD4+ T cells sorted from blood. Source of these receptors: a human donor in good health.

DNA for the CDR3: TGTGCCAGCAGCTTGGGACTAGCTTTCGACGAGCAGTACTTC. This translates into CASSLGLAFDEQYF. The chain carries TRBV7-3 and TRBJ2-7, with 9 bases that match TRBD2. Germline CDR1 SGHTA, CDR2 FQGTGA. Trimming removed 3 bases from V and 5 bases from J; junction bases left unmatched: 5. This CDR3 has 14 amino acids. The variable domain in full, completed from reference TRBV7-3 and TRBJ2-7, reads GAGVSQTPSNKVTEKGKYVELRCDPISGHTALYWYRQSLGQGPEFLIYFQGTGAADDSGLPNDRFFAVRPEGSVSTLKIQRTERGDSAVYLCASSLGLAFDEQYFGPGTRLTVT.

V is TRBV6-5 and J is TRBJ1-1; the D is unclear. The CDR3 is 13 amino acids. V dropped 8 bases and J dropped 0 bases, with 10 bases sitting between them. The germline gives CDR1 MNHEY, CDR2 SVGAGI. The CDR3 here is CASGQALNTEAFF. The CDR3 bases are TGTGCCAGCGGGCAGGCCCTGAACACTGAAGCTTTCTTT.

V is TRBV7-3 and J is TRBJ1-1, with a tentative D call TRBD1 (5 bases). Trimming took off 6 bases at V and 0 bases at J, with 17 bases between the two ends. The CDR3 is 16 amino acids. Germline CDR1 reads SGHTA; CDR2 reads FQGTGA. CDR3 nucleotide sequence: TGTGCCAGCAGTCCGACCGGGACGGCCATGAACACTGAAGCTTTCTTT. It is translated as CASSPTGTAMNTEAFF.

The gene calls are TRBV6-5 and TRBJ2-2; maybe TRBD2 (6 bases). CDR1 is MNHEY and CDR2 is SVGAGI in the germline V gene. The CDR3 length is 14 residues. The germline V and J ends were trimmed by 0 bases and 5 bases, with 7 bases remaining between them. This chain's CDR3 is CASSYSAGTGELFF. The DNA of the CDR3 is TGTGCCAGCAGTTACTCGGCGGGGACCGGGGAGCTGTTTTTT.

The chain joins TRBV6-1 to TRBJ2-3; possibly TRBD2 for D (5 bases). Germline CDR1 reads MNHNS; CDR2 reads SASEGT. V was cut by 7 bases and J by 3 bases, with 14 bases left in between. The CDR3 is 14 amino acids. This CDR3 is CASTWTAQTDTQYF. In DNA, the CDR3 is TGTGCCAGCACGTGGACTGCACAGACAGATACGCAGTATTTT.

V usage is TRBV4-3 and J usage is TRBJ1-4, with TRBD1 matching 8 bases. This CDR3 is 16 amino acids long. Looked up from germline, CDR1 is LGHNA and CDR2 is YSLEER. V dropped 1 base and J dropped 4; count of bases not matched to a gene: 5. CDR3 protein: CASSQGAGQVNEKLFF. CDR3 coding DNA: TGCGCCAGCAGCCAAGGTGCGGGACAGGTTAATGAAAAACTGTTTTTT.

This chain joins TRBV28 and TRBJ2-7; TRBD2 aligns across 7 bases. Per germline, CDR1 MDHEN and CDR2 SYDVKM. The CDR3 is 15 amino acids. V was clipped by 10 bases and J by 3 bases; unmatched bases: 15. CDR3 in amino acids: CATKNTGTTNYEQYF. The CDR3 bases are TGTGCCACCAAGAACACCGGGACTACCAACTACGAGCAGTACTTC.

This rearrangement joins TRBV9 to TRBJ1-1, with D uncertain. The CDR3 has 13 residues. Trimming left V 0 bases short and J 1 base short, with 4 bases between. The germline CDR1 and CDR2 sequences are SGDLS and YYNGEE. The CDR3 nucleotides are TGTGCCAGCAGCGTAGAAAGGAACACTGAAGCTTTCTTT. Amino acids: CASSVERNTEAFF.

This sequence joins TRBV5-1 and TRBJ2-1, with TRBD2 identical over 12 bases. The CDR3 loop spans 18 amino acids. V was clipped by 2 bases and J by 0 bases; unmatched bases: 6. Germline assignment: CDR1 SGHRS and CDR2 YFSETQ. CDR3 nucleotide sequence: TGCGCCAGCAGCTTTAGGCCTAGCGGGGGGGTCTCCTACAATGAGCAGTTCTTC. Amino acid sequence: CASSFRPSGGVSYNEQFF.